This T cell receptor (beta chain) emerged from a study of blood T cells in healthy people across ages. This clonotype was seen a handful of times. Its antigen is currently unknown. Each individual donor underwent a draw of ten milliliters of peripheral blood. The authors isolated at least 7 million PBMCs per sample. Then a second PCR, running roughly 7 to 11 cycles, was carried out with a sample-barcoded 5' primer and a J-beta primer mix. Unique molecular identifiers of 12 random nucleotides labeled each cDNA. MiXCR, applied by TCRdb to the 5' RACE reads, yields one record per CDR3 protein. This sample has 1.5 million to 2 million distinct CDR3 sequences, with approximately 39% found just once. The V gene lost 3 bases and the J gene lost 4 bases, with 21 bases spanning the gap. This CDR3 spans 17 amino acids. Germline V CDR1 and CDR2: MNHNS, SASEGT. Points from the study as a whole: The percentage of naive T cells correlated strongly with TCR beta diversity.

The TCR comes from a human donor in good health. The material sequenced was blood. J is TRBJ1-2 and V is TRBV6-1; a weak D match, TRBD1 (6 bases). Here the CDR3 DNA reads TGTGCCAGCAGTGAGATCCAAGACAGCTGGGGGCTCTATGGCTACACCTTC. Translation gives CASSEIQDSWGLYGYTF.